This T cell receptor beta chain derives from a study of identical twins. Many counts were recorded for this clonotype. TCRdb redid the calling of the 5' RACE reads with MiXCR, one entry per CDR3 protein. The sample lists about 240,000 distinct CDR3 sequences, 6% to 8% seen once, with about 5.8% in the top ten. Looked up from germline, CDR1 is MGHRA and CDR2 is YSYEKL. V lost 3 bases and J 1 base, leaving 13 bases between the germline ends. The CDR3 loop spans 16 amino acids. The data were also submitted as part of a second study, on yellow fever vaccine responses in identical twins.

This sequence originates from a woman between 18 and 29 years old in good health. The material sequenced was CD8+ T cells sorted from blood. V gene TRBV4-1 combines with J gene TRBJ2-1; unclear D gene. CDR3 in DNA: TGCGCCAGCAGCCAGCGGACCGCTATATCCTACAATGAGCAGTTCTTC. Amino acid sequence: CASSQRTAISYNEQFF.